The 12 T cell receptor beta chains given below trace back to one sample, sequenced in a study of cytomegalovirus exposure and HLA in healthy donors. The PCR used 60 Vbeta and 13 Jbeta primers. Produced via immunoSEQ multiplex PCR; TCRdb's table is partial and in-frame only. Here the sample spans over 150,000 clones, 80% being singletons. The sequencing sample was made of PBMCs. These receptors originate from a woman aged 40 to 49 in good health and CMV-seropositive.

This rearrangement joins TRBV5-6 to TRBJ2-4; D perhaps matches TRBD1 (6 bases). Trimming stripped 5 bases from V and 0 bases from J, with 9 bases between. Germline assignment: CDR1 SGHDT and CDR2 YYEEEE. The CDR3 covers 14 residues. This CDR3 reads CASRLRGAKNIQYF. The CDR3 DNA reads as TGTGCCAGCAGGCTCAGGGGAGCCAAAAACATTCAGTACTTC.

The gene calls are TRBV5-1 and TRBJ2-7, with D perhaps TRBD2 (6 bases). The germline V gene encodes CDR1 SGHRS and CDR2 YFSETQ. Trimming stripped 7 bases from V and 0 bases from J, with 14 bases between. The CDR3 is made up of 14 amino acids. The CDR3 here is CASGTAGSSYEQYF. Here the CDR3 DNA reads TGCGCCAGCGGGACGGCGGGGAGCTCCTACGAGCAGTACTTC.

This clone has a single count. The chain is built from TRBV9 and TRBJ2-1, with 9 positions matching TRBD1. The CDR3 is 16 amino acids. With V trimmed by 1 base and J by 14 bases, 16 bases remained unmatched. The V gene's germline CDR1 is SGDLS and CDR2 YYNGEE. CDR3 residues: CASSVYPGPGTGLEFF. In DNA, the CDR3 is TGTGCCAGCAGCGTATATCCGGGTCCCGGGACAGGGTTGGAGTTCTTC.

The rearrangement joins TRBV18 to TRBJ2-1; 9 bases map to TRBD2. Germline CDR1 and CDR2: KGHSH and LQKENI. This CDR3 spans 16 amino acids. Trimming took 2 bases from V and 4 from J; bases not matched to a gene: 6. CDR3 nucleotides: TGTGCCAGCTCACCAGGTCCGACTAGCGGTTACAATGAGCAGTTCTTC. Its protein is CASSPGPTSGYNEQFF.

This chain uses TRBV5-6 with TRBJ2-1, with a tentative D call TRBD2 (6 bases). The CDR3 totals 15 residues. From germline, CDR1 is SGHDT and CDR2 YYEEEE. Between the trimmed V and J ends, which lost 4 bases and 6 bases, there was a span of 17 bases. CDR3 nucleotide sequence: TGTGCCAGCAGCCTTCTGAGTGGGAGGCCCAATGAGCAGTTCTTC. Translation gives CASSLLSGRPNEQFF.

The genes are TRBV6-5 and TRBJ1-4; D remains ambiguous. The V and J ends lost 0 bases and 0 bases respectively, with 5 bases between them. There are 15 residues in the CDR3. Germline CDR1 MNHEY, CDR2 SVGAGI. CDR3 sequence (DNA): TGTGCCAGCAGTTACTCGGGCCCAACTAATGAAAAACTGTTTTTT. This translates into CASSYSGPTNEKLFF.

The genes are TRBV18 and TRBJ2-3, with D uncertain. Per the germline V gene, CDR1 is KGHSH and CDR2 is LQKENI. Trimming took off 1 base at V and 1 base at J, with 6 bases between the two ends. The CDR3 loop spans 14 amino acids. CDR3 in DNA: TGTGCCAGCTCACCACTAGAGGGCACAGATACGCAGTATTTT. Translated, it gives CASSPLEGTDTQYF. The whole variable domain, filled in from reference TRBV18 and TRBJ2-3, reads NAGVMQNPRHLVRRRGQEARLRCSPMKGHSHVYWYRQLPEEGLKFMVYLQKENIIDESGMPKERFSAEFPKEGPSILRIQQVVRGDSAAYFCASSPLEGTDTQYFGPGTRLTVL.

This chain joins TRBV7-6 and TRBJ2-2, with 7 bases lining up with TRBD2. The CDR3 contains 14 residues. The ends lost 5 bases at V and 7 bases at J; junction bases unmatched: 7. The germline CDR1 and CDR2 sequences are SGHVS and FNYEAQ. CDR3 region: CASSLTSAGGELFF. CDR3 coding DNA: TGTGCCAGCAGCCTAACTAGCGCCGGCGGGGAGCTGTTTTTT.

The chain has TRBV27 and TRBJ2-7; 11 bases are a match to TRBD2. J gave up 3 bases and V 5 bases, and 12 bases lay outside the gene matches. The CDR3 is 17 residues long. CDR1 MNHEY and CDR2 SMNVEV come from the germline V gene (reference sequence). This CDR3 is CASSPLTRLAGNYEQYF. The CDR3 DNA reads TGTGCCAGCAGTCCCCTAACGAGACTAGCGGGGAACTACGAGCAGTACTTC.

J is TRBJ1-1 and V is TRBV7-9, with D unclear. The CDR3 is made up of 13 amino acids. The V end lost 5 bases, the J end lost 5 bases, and 12 bases lay between the germline ends. Germline assignment: CDR1 SEHNR and CDR2 FQNEAQ (reference sequence). The CDR3 nucleotides read TGTGCCAGCAGCCCTACCCCGGGGACTGAAGCTTTCTTT. Its protein is CASSPTPGTEAFF.

The chain joins TRBV6-1 to TRBJ2-5; D possibly corresponds to TRBD2 (6 bases). V was shortened by 3 bases and J by 5 bases, with 16 bases between the two germline ends. CDR3 length: 15 residues. CDR1 is MNHNS, CDR2 SASEGT, per germline. The CDR3 loop is CASSDPPAGRETQYF. Here the CDR3 DNA reads TGTGCCAGCAGTGACCCCCCGGCGGGACGGGAGACCCAGTACTTC.

This clone was recorded a few times. The chain combines TRBV2 with TRBJ2-4, with 8 bases aligning to TRBD2. The V gene end was trimmed by 8 bases and the J gene end by 0 bases; junction bases not matched to a gene: 15. Germline CDR1 reads SNHLY; CDR2 reads FYNNEI. CDR3 length: 18 residues. Here the CDR3 reads CASEYPAGEGLAKNIQYF. The CDR3, as DNA: TGTGCCAGCGAATATCCAGCGGGAGAGGGCTTAGCCAAAAACATTCAGTACTTC.